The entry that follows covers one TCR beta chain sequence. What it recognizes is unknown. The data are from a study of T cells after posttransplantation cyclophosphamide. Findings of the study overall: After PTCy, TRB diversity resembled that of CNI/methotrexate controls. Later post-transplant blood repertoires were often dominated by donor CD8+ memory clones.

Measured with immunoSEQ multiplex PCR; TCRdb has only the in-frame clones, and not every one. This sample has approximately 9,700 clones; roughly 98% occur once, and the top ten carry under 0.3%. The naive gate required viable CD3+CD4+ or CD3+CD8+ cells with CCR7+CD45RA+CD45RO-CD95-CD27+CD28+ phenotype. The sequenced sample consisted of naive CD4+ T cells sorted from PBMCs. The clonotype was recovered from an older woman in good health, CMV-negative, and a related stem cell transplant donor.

In nucleotides, the CDR3 is TGTGCCAGCAGCACTCACAGGGAAGCATCTGGAAACACCATATATTTT. Translated: CASSTHREASGNTIYF. The J gene is TRBJ1-3, the V gene TRBV28, with D possibly being TRBD1 (6 bases). This CDR3 is 16 amino acids long. CDR1 MDHEN and CDR2 SYDVKM come from the germline V gene. Between the trimmed V and J ends, which lost 6 bases and 1 base, there was a span of 16 bases.